Below, 26 T cell receptor beta chains from the same sample are listed, as sequenced in a study of T-cell reconstitution after alpha-beta-depleted transplantation in children. Unique molecular identifiers were built into the TCRbeta library. TCRdb recomputed calls from the PCR reads with MiXCR, one row per CDR3 protein. The repertoire holds about 72,000 distinct CDR3 sequences, 7% to 8% seen once, with more than 2.5% in the top ten. The starting material was PBMCs from the stem cell graft donor, obtained from the stem cell graft. Source of these receptors: a human donor who donated a stem cell graft to a child with acute lymphoblastic leukemia.

This clonotype was observed at least ten times. Mismatch with germline at one junction end may stem from a read error. The genes are TRBV20-1 and TRBJ2-1; a weak D match, TRBD1 (5 bases). Germline V gene lookup returns CDR1 DFQATT and CDR2 SNEGSKA (reference sequence). This CDR3 is 13 amino acids long. CDR3 DNA: TGCAGTGCTCGACAGAGGTCCTACAATGAGCATTTCTTC. It yields the protein CSARQRSYNEHFF.

This clonotype was picked up many times. V and J are TRBV7-8 and TRBJ1-5; D is unclear. From germline, CDR1 is SGHVS and CDR2 FQNEAQ. The CDR3 extends over 17 amino acids. Trimming cost V 0 bases and J 0 bases, with 12 bases left between them. CDR3: CASSLAAHRNSNQPQHF. The DNA for the CDR3 is TGTGCCAGCAGCTTAGCGGCCCACCGTAATAGCAATCAGCCCCAGCATTTT.

V gene TRBV18 combines with J gene TRBJ2-1; possibly TRBD1 for D (6 bases). Germline lookup yields CDR1 KGHSH and CDR2 LQKENI. The V end lost 2 bases, the J end lost 0 bases, and 20 bases lay between the germline ends. This CDR3 is built from 19 residues. The CDR3 nucleotides read TGTGCCAGCTCACCAATTAGGGACAACTCTTTTAGCTCCTACAATGAGCAGTTCTTC. This encodes CASSPIRDNSFSSYNEQFF.

V is TRBV2 and J is TRBJ2-3, with 7 bases matching TRBD2. There are 15 residues in the CDR3. Trimming cost V 3 bases and J 4 bases; bases outside gene matches: 7. Germline V gives CDR1 SNHLY, CDR2 FYNNEI. The CDR3 bases are TGTGCCAGCAGTGACGGGCTAGCGGACGCAGATACGCAGTATTTT. Translated, it gives CASSDGLADADTQYF. Filled out from reference TRBV2 and TRBJ2-3, the complete variable domain reads EPEVTQTPSHQVTQMGQEVILRCVPISNHLYFYWYRQILGQKVEFLVSFYNNEISEKSEIFDDQFSVERPDGSNFTLKIRSTKLEDSAMYFCASSDGLADADTQYFGPGTRLTVL.

This clonotype was detected ten times or more. The chain joins TRBV12-3 or TRBV12-4 to TRBJ1-2; D is possibly TRBD1 (5 bases). This CDR3 has 14 amino acids. Trimming took off 8 bases at V and 5 bases at J, with 18 bases between the two ends. The CDR3 region has the DNA TGTGCCAGCGGGACTGGGTTTGTGAGTTATGGCTACACCTTC. Translating gives CASGTGFVSYGYTF.

The rearrangement uses TRBV20-1 and TRBJ2-7; D not resolved. The CDR3 spans 14 residues. Looked up from germline, CDR1 is DFQATT and CDR2 is SNEGSKA (reference sequence). The germline V and J ends were trimmed by 3 bases and 1 base, with 13 bases remaining between them. The CDR3 region has the DNA TGCAGTGCTAGGGAACTCCCTCTTTCCTACGAGCAGTACTTC. Its translation is CSARELPLSYEQYF.

In this sample, this clonotype turned up many times. The chain has TRBV5-1 and TRBJ1-2, with D possibly TRBD1 on 5 matching bases. The CDR3 runs to 14 residues. Germline lookup yields CDR1 SGHRS and CDR2 YFSETQ. V lost 0 bases and J lost 5, with 11 bases in between. The CDR3 is CASSLAGGNYGYTF. CDR3 DNA sequence: TGCGCCAGCAGCTTGGCTGGGGGGAATTATGGCTACACCTTC.

This clonotype appeared a few times. The chain carries TRBV7-9 and TRBJ2-1; tentative D call: TRBD2 (6 bases). The CDR3 is 15 residues long. V was shortened by 4 bases and J by 0 bases, with 10 bases between the two germline ends. In germline, CDR1 is SEHNR, CDR2 FQNEAQ (reference sequence). As DNA, the CDR3 is TGTGCCAGCAGCTCCCTGGGGGGCTCCTACAATGAGCAGTTCTTC. It translates to CASSSLGGSYNEQFF.

This clonotype showed up just a few times. The V and J genes are TRBV20-1 and TRBJ2-7; perhaps TRBD1 as D (6 bases). CDR1 and CDR2 (germline): DFQATT, SNEGSKA (reference sequence). V lost 6 bases and J 0 bases, leaving 18 bases between the germline ends. The CDR3 has 15 amino acids. The CDR3 nucleotides are TGCAGTGCCCGAGGCAACAGGGCCCTCTCCTACGAGCAGTACTTC. This gives the protein CSARGNRALSYEQYF.

This clonotype has just a few counts. The CDR3 region is CSASGRASSYEQYF. As DNA, the CDR3 is TGCAGTGCTAGCGGGAGGGCCTCCTCCTACGAGCAGTACTTC. The chain uses TRBV20-1 and TRBJ2-7; TRBD2 matches 8 bases. The V gene end was trimmed by 3 bases and the J gene end by 0 bases; junction bases not matched to a gene: 4. Germline V CDR1 and CDR2: DFQATT, SNEGSKA (reference sequence). The CDR3 totals 14 residues.

This clonotype turned up a few times. The V and J genes are TRBV28 and TRBJ1-2; no clear D. From germline, CDR1 is MDHEN and CDR2 SYDVKM. The CDR3 sequence is 15 residues long. V dropped 7 bases and J dropped 1 base, with 16 bases sitting between them. The CDR3 is CASTIAGGSNYGYTF. DNA for the CDR3: TGTGCCAGCACCATCGCCGGCGGCAGTAACTATGGCTACACCTTC.

This clonotype was seen ten or more times. J is TRBJ2-1 and V is TRBV24-1, with 9 bases matching TRBD2. Germline loops: CDR1 KGHDR, CDR2 SFDVKD. The V segment lost 3 bases and the J segment 2 bases; nucleotides outside the gene matches: 16. The CDR3 contains 20 residues. For the CDR3, the DNA is TGTGCCACCAGTGATCCCTTTGGGGCCACGACTAGCGGCGCCTACAATGAGCAGTTCTTC. It yields the protein CATSDPFGATTSGAYNEQFF.

This clonotype was detected many times. J is TRBJ2-7 and V is TRBV12-3 or TRBV12-4; 7 bases agree with TRBD1. Trimming removed 2 bases from V and 1 base from J; junction bases left unmatched: 11. The CDR3 loop spans 17 amino acids. This CDR3 reads CASSLILHRGLSYEQYF. CDR3 nucleotides: TGTGCCAGCAGTTTAATACTCCACAGGGGTTTATCCTACGAGCAGTACTTC.

This clonotype was seen a few times. The gene calls are TRBV7-9 and TRBJ2-7; D is unresolved. There are 11 residues in the CDR3. The germline V gene has CDR1 SEHNR and CDR2 FQNEAQ (reference sequence). The V end was cut by 10 bases, the J end by 6 bases, with 13 bases between. The CDR3 coding sequence is TGTGCCATCCCAACCTCTGCCGAGCAGTACTTC. Translated: CAIPTSAEQYF.

This clonotype has a count of ten or more. V is TRBV20-1 and J is TRBJ2-7; D is tentatively TRBD1 or TRBD2 (5 bases each). The CDR3 runs to 14 residues. Trimming took off 1 base at V and 3 bases at J, with 13 bases between the two ends. CDR1 is DFQATT, CDR2 SNEGSKA, per germline (reference sequence). CDR3 region: CSARVRGPHYEQYF. CDR3 sequence (DNA): TGCAGTGCTAGAGTTCGGGGACCACACTACGAGCAGTACTTC.

This clonotype was detected a few times. The chain joins TRBV6-5 to TRBJ2-3, with D maybe TRBD1 (6 bases). V gave up 6 bases and J gave up 8 bases, with 18 bases separating them. Per the germline V gene, CDR1 is MNHEY and CDR2 is SVGAGI. This CDR3 is built from 14 residues. CDR3 bases: TGTGCCAGCAGAACTCCGGCAGGGGCTGGTACGCAGTATTTT. Translation: CASRTPAGAGTQYF.

The V and J genes are TRBV6-1 and TRBJ2-1, with a tentative D call TRBD2 (5 bases). CDR1 MNHNS and CDR2 SASEGT come from the germline V gene. This CDR3 is built from 16 residues. V was cut by 5 bases and J by 4 bases, with 18 bases left in between. Here the CDR3 reads CASSRSQRTFYNEQFF. CDR3 DNA sequence: TGTGCCAGCAGTCGCTCCCAGCGGACCTTTTACAATGAGCAGTTCTTC.

The gene calls are TRBV6-6 and TRBJ2-5; D is possibly TRBD1 (7 bases). The CDR3 is 13 residues long. Between the trimmed V and J ends, which lost 9 bases and 5 bases, there was a span of 16 bases. Germline V gene lookup returns CDR1 MNHNY and CDR2 SVGAGI (reference sequence). The CDR3 coding sequence is TGTGCCAGTTCCCCAGGGGGGAAGGAGACCCAGTACTTC. It codes for CASSPGGKETQYF.

In this sample, this clonotype turned up many times. The chain has TRBV29-1 and TRBJ2-7; 10 bases agree with TRBD1. Germline loops: CDR1 SQVTM, CDR2 ANQGSEA. This CDR3 spans 15 amino acids. V was clipped by 0 bases and J by 4 bases; unmatched bases: 6. CDR3 nucleotides: TGCAGCGTTGAAGATCCCGGGACAGGGGCTTACGAGCAGTACTTC. It codes for CSVEDPGTGAYEQYF.

The chain couples TRBV11-2 to TRBJ2-1; D is ambiguous. CDR1 and CDR2 from the germline V gene are SGHAT and FQNNGV. V lost 3 bases and J 5 bases, leaving 8 bases between the germline ends. The CDR3 covers 13 residues. CDR3 nucleotides: TGTGCCAGCAGCTTGGGCCCCAACAATGAGCAGTTCTTC. It translates to CASSLGPNNEQFF.

This clonotype has ten or more counts. This chain connects TRBV27 to TRBJ1-1; no clear D gene. Trimming removed 7 bases from V and 1 base from J, with 10 bases in between. The CDR3 length is 13 residues. Germline V gives CDR1 MNHEY, CDR2 SMNVEV (reference sequence). CDR3 sequence (DNA): TGTGCCAGCACAGGCGCCCAGAACACTGAAGCTTTCTTT. Encoded protein: CASTGAQNTEAFF.

At least ten counts were recorded for this clonotype. This rearrangement joins TRBV5-1 to TRBJ2-7, with 7 bases matching TRBD1. Germline assignment: CDR1 SGHRS and CDR2 YFSETQ. Unmatched junction bases numbered 9, after V lost 3 bases and J lost 6 bases. This CDR3 contains 14 residues. CDR3 amino acids: CASSSVTGRSEQYF. The CDR3 nucleotides are TGCGCCAGCAGCTCCGTGACAGGGAGAAGCGAGCAGTACTTC. Variable domain in full (rest from reference TRBV5-1 and TRBJ2-7): KAGVTQTPRYLIKTRGQQVTLSCSPISGHRSVSWYQQTPGQGLQFLFEYFSETQRNKGNFPGRFSGRQFSNSRSEMNVSTLELGDSALYLCASSSVTGRSEQYFGPGTRLTVT.

This clonotype occurred many times. The chain couples TRBV20-1 to TRBJ2-7, with D perhaps matching TRBD1 (5 bases). V dropped 6 bases and J dropped 2 bases, with 14 bases sitting between them. There are 13 residues in the CDR3. CDR1 is DFQATT, CDR2 SNEGSKA, per germline (reference sequence). The CDR3: CSAKARTTYEQYF. Written as DNA, the CDR3 is TGCAGTGCAAAGGCCAGGACAACCTACGAGCAGTACTTC.

This clonotype has ten or more counts. The chain carries TRBV5-1 and TRBJ2-1; TRBD2 matches 13 bases. J was trimmed by 0 bases and V by 4 bases; bases with no gene match: 10. This CDR3 contains 19 residues. Per germline, CDR1 SGHRS and CDR2 YFSETQ. CDR3: CASSGGLAGARTSYNEQFF. In nucleotides, the CDR3 is TGCGCCAGCAGCGGCGGACTAGCGGGGGCCCGGACCTCCTACAATGAGCAGTTCTTC.

V gene TRBV7-2 combines with J gene TRBJ1-2, with 10 positions matching TRBD1. J lost 6 bases, V lost 5 bases, and 3 bases had no gene match. This CDR3 comprises 13 residues. CDR1 and CDR2 (germline): SGHTA, FQGNSA. The CDR3 region has the DNA TGTGCCAGCAGCCGACAGGGGGCGCATGGCTACACCTTC. It encodes CASSRQGAHGYTF. Together with reference TRBV7-2 and TRBJ1-2, the CDR3 gives the full variable domain: GAGVSQSPSNKVTEKGKDVELRCDPISGHTALYWYRQSLGQGLEFLIYFQGNSAPDKSGLPSDRFSAERTGGSVSTLTIQRTQQEDSAVYLCASSRQGAHGYTFGSGTRLTVV.

This clonotype occurred many times. This chain joins TRBV9 and TRBJ2-1; D is perhaps TRBD1 (6 bases). The CDR3 consists of 15 residues. The V and J ends lost 1 base and 7 bases respectively, with 15 bases between them. Germline values: CDR1 SGDLS, CDR2 YYNGEE. The CDR3 region has the DNA TGTGCCAGCAGCGTACGGTGGGGGCGTGTAAATGAGCAGTTCTTC. It yields the protein CASSVRWGRVNEQFF.